The table lists the clone carrying this TCR beta chain with a few counts. Antigen specificity is unknown. Per germline, CDR1 MGHRA and CDR2 YSYEKL. The CDR3 covers 14 residues. The germline V and J ends were trimmed by 0 bases and 12 bases, with 15 bases remaining between them. The data are from a study of human T cells and chemical hapten exposure. TCRdb re-derived calls from the RACE reads in MiXCR, one entry per CDR3 protein. The table records approximately 80,000 distinct CDR3 sequences, around 9.3% of them present only once. Study-wide results and caveats: With patch test score, the counts of PT1 expanded TCRs showed a positive correlation. Expanded TCRs produced significantly more large CDR3 similarity clusters than controls did.

Time point noted: patch test 2, 6 weeks after DPC sensitization. As for treatment: therapeutic diphenylcyclopropenone sensitization with weekly scalp DPC. From whole blood left unfractionated, total RNA was extracted. The sequencing here drew on whole blood, taken in connection with sensitization to the hapten diphenylcyclopropenone (DPC). The clonotype comes from a woman in her forties or fifties with alopecia areata. Some clones in this sample may be carry-over from other donors' samples. The chain uses TRBV4-1 and TRBJ2-1; a weak D match, TRBD2 (5 bases). This CDR3 reads CASSQDPTGSGQFF. In DNA form, the CDR3 reads TGCGCCAGCAGCCAAGATCCCACGGGATCCGGGCAGTTCTTC.